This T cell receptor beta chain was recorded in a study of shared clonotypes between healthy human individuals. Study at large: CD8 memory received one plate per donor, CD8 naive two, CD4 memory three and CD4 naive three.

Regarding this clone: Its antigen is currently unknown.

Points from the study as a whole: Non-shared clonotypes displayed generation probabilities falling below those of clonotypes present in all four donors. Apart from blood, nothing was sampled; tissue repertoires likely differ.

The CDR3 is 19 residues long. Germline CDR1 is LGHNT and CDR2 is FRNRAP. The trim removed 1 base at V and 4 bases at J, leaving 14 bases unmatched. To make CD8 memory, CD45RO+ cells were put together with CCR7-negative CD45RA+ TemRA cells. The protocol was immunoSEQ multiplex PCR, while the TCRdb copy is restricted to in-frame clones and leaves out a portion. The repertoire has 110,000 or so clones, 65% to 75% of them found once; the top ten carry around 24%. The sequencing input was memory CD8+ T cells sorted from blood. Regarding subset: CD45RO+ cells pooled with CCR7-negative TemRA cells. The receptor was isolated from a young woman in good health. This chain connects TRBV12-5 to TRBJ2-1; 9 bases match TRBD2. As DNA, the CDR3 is TGTGCTAGTGGTTTGGAGGCTAGCGGGGTCCGGCCCTTTTACAATGAGCAGTTCTTC. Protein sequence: CASGLEASGVRPFYNEQFF.